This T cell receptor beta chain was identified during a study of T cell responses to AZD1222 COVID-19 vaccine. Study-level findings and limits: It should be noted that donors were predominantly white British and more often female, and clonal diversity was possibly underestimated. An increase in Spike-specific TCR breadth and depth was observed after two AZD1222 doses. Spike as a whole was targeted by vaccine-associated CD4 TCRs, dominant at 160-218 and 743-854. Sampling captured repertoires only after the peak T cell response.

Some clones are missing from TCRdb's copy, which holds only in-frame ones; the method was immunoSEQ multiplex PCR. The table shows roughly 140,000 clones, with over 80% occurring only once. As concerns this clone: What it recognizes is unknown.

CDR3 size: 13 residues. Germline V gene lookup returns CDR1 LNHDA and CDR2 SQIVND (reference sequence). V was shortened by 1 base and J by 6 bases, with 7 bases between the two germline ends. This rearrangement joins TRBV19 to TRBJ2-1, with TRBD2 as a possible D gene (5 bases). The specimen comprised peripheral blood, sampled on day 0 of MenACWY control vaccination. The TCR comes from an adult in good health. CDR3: CASSIGTRNEQFF. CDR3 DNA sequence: TGTGCCAGTAGTATAGGGACTCGCAATGAGCAGTTCTTC.